These 10 T cell receptor beta chains were sequenced from one sample in a study of vaccination effects on CD4 cells after COVID-19. Sequenced by immunoSEQ multiplex PCR; TCRdb stores in-frame clones only, minus some. Of over 25,000 clones listed, approximately 76% are singletons. Which antigens these TCRs recognize remains unknown. Under the ViraFEST assay, PBMC were stimulated with viral peptide pools so that antigen-specific CD4+ T cells expanded. Sequencing was performed afterwards. Culture lasted around eleven days before CD4+ T cell isolation. The study found no prior SARS-CoV-2 infection in the vaccine recipients, who tested negative for nucleocapsid antibodies. Source: CD4+ T cells from PBMCs cultured with SARS-CoV-2 spike peptides, taken before COVID-19 vaccination. These receptors were collected from a human donor who received a COVID-19 vaccine.

This clone has a handful of counts. V and J are TRBV5-1 and TRBJ1-2; possible D gene TRBD1, 5 bases. Germline assignment: CDR1 SGHRS and CDR2 YFSETQ. Trimming took off 0 bases at V and 8 bases at J, with 11 bases between the two ends. The CDR3 length is 13 residues. In DNA, the CDR3 is TGCGCCAGCAGCTTGGGAGCCGGGGCGGGCTACACCTTC. This gives the protein CASSLGAGAGYTF.

The chain joins TRBV7-2 to TRBJ2-1, with TRBD2 matching over 7 bases. Germline assignment: CDR1 SGHTA and CDR2 FQGNSA. V dropped 3 bases and J dropped 9; count of bases not matched to a gene: 8. The CDR3 runs 14 residues. For the CDR3, the DNA is TGTGCCAGCAGCTTCTTGGCAGGGAGGGGTGAGCAGTTCTTC. This encodes CASSFLAGRGEQFF.

This clone occurred a few times. The chain has TRBV19 and TRBJ1-6, with TRBD1 matching over 10 bases. CDR1 LNHDA and CDR2 SQIVND come from the germline V gene (reference sequence). The CDR3 covers 15 residues. Unmatched junction bases numbered 0, after V lost 0 bases and J lost 7 bases. CDR3 coding DNA: TGTGCCAGTAGTATAGAGGACAGGGGGAATTCACCCCTCCACTTT. As protein: CASSIEDRGNSPLHF. Filled out from reference TRBV19 and TRBJ1-6, the complete variable domain reads DGGITQSPKYLFRKEGQNVTLSCEQNLNHDAMYWYRQDPGQGLRLIYYSQIVNDFQKGDIAEGYSVSREKKESFPLTVTSAQKNPTAFYLCASSIEDRGNSPLHFGNGTRLTVT.

V and J are TRBV10-3 and TRBJ1-2; the D gene is possibly TRBD1 (5 bases). CDR1 is ENHRY and CDR2 is SYGVKD in the germline V gene. The CDR3 extends over 13 amino acids. The germline V and J ends were trimmed by 6 bases and 5 bases, with 13 bases remaining between them. In nucleotides, the CDR3 is TGTGCCATCAGCCCGGGACGGAATTATGGCTACACCTTC. Translation gives CAISPGRNYGYTF.

V gene TRBV6-5 combines with J gene TRBJ2-1; D is perhaps TRBD1 (5 bases). Per germline, CDR1 MNHEY and CDR2 SVGAGI. V shed 6 bases and J shed 6 bases, with 18 bases lying between them. The CDR3 is 15 residues long. The CDR3 protein is CASSKDTLPPNEQFF. CDR3 sequence (DNA): TGTGCCAGCAGCAAGGACACCCTCCCCCCCAATGAGCAGTTCTTC.

The chain recombines TRBV29-1 with TRBJ2-1, with a possible D match to TRBD2 (6 bases). Trimming took off 0 bases at V and 3 bases at J, with 12 bases between the two ends. CDR1 is SQVTM and CDR2 is ANQGSEA in the germline V gene. The CDR3 covers 15 residues. The CDR3: CSVEEGGPFYNEQFF. DNA for the CDR3: TGCAGCGTTGAAGAGGGGGGTCCCTTCTACAATGAGCAGTTCTTC.

The gene calls are TRBV19 and TRBJ1-2; 9 bases fit TRBD1. This CDR3 has 18 residues. Germline values: CDR1 LNHDA, CDR2 SQIVND (reference sequence). V gave up 4 bases and J gave up 4 bases; unmatched junction bases: 16. The CDR3 DNA reads TGTGCCAGTAGTACAATCGGATACATGACAGGGGGAGGCTATGGCTACACCTTC. Its translation is CASSTIGYMTGGGYGYTF.

In its sample, this clone was seen a few times. The rearrangement uses TRBV4-1 and TRBJ1-1, with 7 bases that match TRBD1. The J segment lost 5 bases and the V segment lost 4 bases, leaving 7 bases of the junction unmatched. The CDR3 is 14 amino acids. Germline CDR1 MGHRA, CDR2 YSYEKL. The CDR3 region has the DNA TGCGCCAGCAGCCCAGGGACAGTCGATACTGAAGCTTTCTTT. Its protein is CASSPGTVDTEAFF.

The chain links TRBV7-6 to TRBJ2-2; a possible D gene is TRBD2 (7 bases). V lost 2 bases and J lost 0, with 13 bases in between. The CDR3 has 17 amino acids. Germline CDR1 is SGHVS and CDR2 is FNYEAQ. This chain's CDR3 is CASSLFGGGSNTGELFF. In DNA form, the CDR3 reads TGTGCCAGCAGCTTATTCGGCGGGGGCTCGAACACCGGGGAGCTGTTTTTT.

This chain links TRBV4-2 with TRBJ1-5; D unresolved. This CDR3 has 15 residues. V was trimmed by 0 bases and J by 3 bases, leaving 9 bases between them. CDR1 is LGHNA and CDR2 is YNFKEQ in the germline V gene. CDR3 amino acids: CASSQDWQDNQPQHF. The DNA for the CDR3 is TGTGCCAGCAGCCAAGATTGGCAGGACAATCAGCCCCAGCATTTT.